Described below is a single T cell receptor beta chain sequence and its context. These data belong to a study of immune evolution from preneoplasia to lung adenocarcinoma. Histologic diagnosis was independently verified by two lung pathologists. Method: immunoSEQ multiplex PCR; TCRdb's copy keeps in-frame clones and lacks some. The sample lists 8,000 to 10,000 clones; more than 70% were seen once. V lost 3 bases, J lost 5 bases, and 4 bases lay in between. Germline CDR1 is SEHNR and CDR2 is FQNEAQ (reference sequence). The CDR3 has 11 residues. The V and J genes are TRBV7-9 and TRBJ1-2; D gene uncertain. This sequence originates from a person aged 70 to 80 with invasive lung adenocarcinoma. Some clones in this sample may be carry-over from other donors' samples. Sequencing input: FFPE invasive lung adenocarcinoma tissue. The CDR3 here is CASSFTYGYTF. CDR3 DNA sequence: TGTGCCAGCAGCTTTACATATGGCTACACCTTC.